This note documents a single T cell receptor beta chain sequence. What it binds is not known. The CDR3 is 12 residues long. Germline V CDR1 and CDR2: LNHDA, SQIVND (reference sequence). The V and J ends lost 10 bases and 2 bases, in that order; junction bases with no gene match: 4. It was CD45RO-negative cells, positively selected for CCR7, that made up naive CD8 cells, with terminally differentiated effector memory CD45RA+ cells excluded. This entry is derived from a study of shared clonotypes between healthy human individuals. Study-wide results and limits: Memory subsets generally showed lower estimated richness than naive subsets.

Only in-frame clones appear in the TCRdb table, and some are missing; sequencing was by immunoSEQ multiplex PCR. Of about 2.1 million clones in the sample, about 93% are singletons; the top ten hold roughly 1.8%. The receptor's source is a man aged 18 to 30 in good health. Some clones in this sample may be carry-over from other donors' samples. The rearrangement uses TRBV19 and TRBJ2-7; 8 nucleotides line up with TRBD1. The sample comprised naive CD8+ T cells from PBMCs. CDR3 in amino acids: CATQDRAYEQYF. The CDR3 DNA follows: TGTGCCACCCAGGACAGGGCCTACGAGCAGTACTTC.